These 15 T cell receptor beta chains were sequenced from one sample in a study of PD-L1 blockade in urothelial cancer. Only in-frame clones appear in the TCRdb table, and some are missing; sequencing was by immunoSEQ multiplex PCR. The sample carries over 70,000 clones, approximately 82% recorded once. Time point in this sample: peripheral blood 6 weeks after treatment start. Source: PBMCs, taken around atezolizumab (anti-PD-L1) treatment. The receptors here all came from a man aged 65-85 years with urothelial cancer.

The chain combines TRBV2 with TRBJ2-3; perhaps TRBD1 as D (5 bases). V lost 8 bases and J lost 1, with 10 bases in between. Germline loops: CDR1 SNHLY, CDR2 FYNNEI. CDR3 length: 13 amino acids. The CDR3 nucleotides read TGTGCCAGCGAAATAGGGGGCACAGATACGCAGTATTTT. It is translated as CASEIGGTDTQYF.

The gene calls are TRBV6-5 and TRBJ1-1, with D hard to call. Germline V gene lookup returns CDR1 MNHEY and CDR2 SVGAGI. The CDR3 spans 13 residues. V was pared by 6 bases and J by 0 bases, with 8 bases between. CDR3 in DNA: TGTGCCAGCAGCCGTAGTTTGAACACTGAAGCTTTCTTT. Its translation: CASSRSLNTEAFF.

The chain uses TRBV28 and TRBJ1-5; D unresolved. The germline gives CDR1 MDHEN, CDR2 SYDVKM. This CDR3 has 15 residues. Trimming shortened V by 3 bases and J by 1 base, and 10 bases separated the two germline ends. The CDR3 region is CASSLGRESNQPQHF. The CDR3 DNA sequence: TGTGCCAGCAGTTTGGGGAGGGAGAGCAATCAGCCCCAGCATTTT.

In its sample, this clone was seen once. The V call is TRBV6-5, the J call TRBJ2-2, with 11 nucleotides matching TRBD2. The CDR3 extends over 16 amino acids. V gave up 2 bases and J gave up 4 bases; unmatched junction bases: 3. Germline assignment: CDR1 MNHEY and CDR2 SVGAGI. The CDR3 DNA reads TGTGCCAGCAGTTACGCCGGACTAGCGGGCACCGGGGAGCTGTTTTTT. As protein: CASSYAGLAGTGELFF.

The chain links TRBV27 to TRBJ2-7; D perhaps matches TRBD2 (5 bases). Trimming pared 1 base from V and 7 bases from J, leaving 11 bases between. CDR3 length equals 13 residues. CDR1 MNHEY and CDR2 SMNVEV come from the germline V gene (reference sequence). CDR3: CASSLYRGEEQYF. CDR3 in DNA: TGTGCCAGCAGTTTATACCGGGGTGAGGAGCAGTACTTC.

This clone showed up just a few times. The rearrangement joins TRBV19 to TRBJ2-1, with 9 bases aligning to TRBD2. J lost 4 bases, V lost 1 base, and 5 bases had no gene match. Germline loops: CDR1 LNHDA, CDR2 SQIVND (reference sequence). The CDR3 spans 16 residues. CDR3 in DNA: TGTGCCAGTAGTATAGTCGCAGCGGGAGGTTACAATGAGCAGTTCTTC. This translates into CASSIVAAGGYNEQFF.

The chain recombines TRBV19 with TRBJ1-1, with unresolved D. Germline V gene sequence: CDR1 LNHDA, CDR2 SQIVND (reference sequence). Trimming removed 3 bases from V and 5 bases from J, with 10 bases in between. The CDR3 extends over 13 amino acids. The CDR3 DNA is TGTGCCAGTAGTATCCCGGTTGGTACTGAAGCTTTCTTT. Translation gives CASSIPVGTEAFF.

The chain employs TRBV6-5 and TRBJ1-5; no firm D call. The V end lost 2 bases, the J end lost 4 bases, and 6 bases lay between the germline ends. This CDR3 spans 13 amino acids. CDR1 and CDR2 from the germline V gene are MNHEY and SVGAGI. The CDR3 DNA sequence: TGTGCCAGCAGTTACGGCGGGAATCAGCCCCAGCATTTT. Amino acid sequence: CASSYGGNQPQHF.

The J gene is TRBJ1-2, the V gene TRBV19; TRBD1 matches at 8 bases. CDR1 and CDR2 (germline): LNHDA, SQIVND (reference sequence). With 5 bases clipped from V and 3 bases from J, the junction kept 8 bases outside the gene matches. The CDR3 runs 15 residues. CDR3 in amino acids: CASSSRTGKYYGYTF. The CDR3 DNA reads TGTGCCAGTAGTTCAAGGACAGGGAAGTACTATGGCTACACCTTC.

V usage is TRBV6-1 and J usage is TRBJ1-5; 7 nucleotides agree with TRBD1. V was clipped by 7 bases and J by 5 bases; unmatched bases: 5. The V gene's germline CDR1 is MNHNS and CDR2 SASEGT. The CDR3 contains 13 residues. The DNA of the CDR3 is TGTGCCAGCACGGACAGGACAGATCAGCCCCAGCATTTT. Protein: CASTDRTDQPQHF.

The chain joins TRBV29-1 to TRBJ1-2; 8 bases agree with TRBD1. The V gene's germline CDR1 is SQVTM and CDR2 ANQGSEA. V shed 2 bases and J 1 base; nucleotides not matched to a gene: 9. The CDR3 totals 16 residues. In DNA, the CDR3 is TGCAGCGTTGAAAGAGACAGGGGACCGGTTAACTATGGCTACACCTTC. Translating it yields CSVERDRGPVNYGYTF. Full variable domain (missing parts from reference TRBV29-1 and TRBJ1-2): SAVISQKPSRDICQRGTSLTIQCQVDSQVTMMFWYRQQPGQSLTLIATANQGSEATYESGFVIDKFPISRPNLTFSTLTVSNMSPEDSSIYLCSVERDRGPVNYGYTFGSGTRLTVV.

V usage is TRBV11-3 and J usage is TRBJ1-4; D is perhaps TRBD1 (5 bases). Trimming pared 1 base from V and 8 bases from J, leaving 11 bases between. Germline V gene lookup returns CDR1 SGHNT and CDR2 YENEEA. The CDR3 extends over 14 amino acids. CDR3 sequence (DNA): TGTGCCAGCAGCTTAGGTGGGGCCTTGGAAAAACTGTTTTTT. It translates to CASSLGGALEKLFF.

This clone was detected a few times. The rearrangement links TRBV18 to TRBJ2-7, with D perhaps TRBD1 (6 bases). The CDR3 runs 15 residues. Trimming took off 6 bases at V and 3 bases at J, with 18 bases between the two ends. The germline V gene encodes CDR1 KGHSH and CDR2 LQKENI. As DNA, the CDR3 is TGTGCCAGCTCTAAAATCGAGGGGGAGCACTACGAGCAGTACTTC. Amino acid sequence: CASSKIEGEHYEQYF.

The chain links TRBV11-1 to TRBJ2-3; maybe TRBD1 (6 bases). V lost 6 bases and J lost 1, with 11 bases in between. Per the germline V gene, CDR1 is SGHAT and CDR2 is FQDESV (reference sequence). The CDR3 covers 14 residues. The DNA of the CDR3 is TGTGCCAGCAGTGGGACAACCGGCACAGATACGCAGTATTTT. It translates to CASSGTTGTDTQYF.

The chain carries TRBV5-1 and TRBJ1-1; D uncertain. Germline lookup yields CDR1 SGHRS and CDR2 YFSETQ. This CDR3 has 13 residues. V was trimmed by 0 bases and J by 1 base, leaving 4 bases between them. The CDR3 nucleotides are TGCGCCAGCAGCTTGGGGAGGAACACTGAAGCTTTCTTT. Protein product: CASSLGRNTEAFF.